This entry features one T cell receptor (beta chain) sequence. This entry is derived from a study of beta chain features in type 1 diabetes. Of the isolated RNA, all was reverse transcribed, and so the sequenced material was expressed TCRB transcripts. Libraries were prepared by immunoSEQ multiplex PCR; TCRdb keeps only in-frame clonotypes and omits some of them. Counted here are approximately 200,000 clones, over 9.5% occurring once; the ten biggest clones make up about 0.03%. CDR1 and CDR2 (germline): SNHLY, FYNNEI. The CDR3 totals 14 residues. V was pared by 6 bases and J by 3 bases, with 14 bases between.

This clonotype originated in a woman aged 18-29 years in good health. Sequencing used naive CD4+ T cells from blood. The rearrangement uses TRBV2 and TRBJ2-5; tentative D call: TRBD2 (6 bases). CDR3 region: CASSAVRGKETQYF. Here the CDR3 DNA reads TGTGCCAGCAGCGCCGTGCGGGGTAAAGAGACCCAGTACTTC. Based on the CDR3 plus reference TRBV2 and TRBJ2-5, the full variable domain is EPEVTQTPSHQVTQMGQEVILRCVPISNHLYFYWYRQILGQKVEFLVSFYNNEISEKSEIFDDQFSVERPDGSNFTLKIRSTKLEDSAMYFCASSAVRGKETQYFGPGTRLLVL.